This is a list of T cell receptor beta chains from one sample in a study of blood T cell repertoires in COVID-19. Method: immunoSEQ multiplex PCR; TCRdb's copy keeps in-frame clones and lacks some. The table shows 110,000 or so clones, with over 70% occurring only once. Material: peripheral blood. These receptors all come from a man in his fifties or sixties with acute or convalescent COVID-19. CDR3s include the opening cysteine and the closing phenylalanine or tryptophan. D genes are given only for firm matches. Only some rows state a clone size, as once, few, many or a class for expanded clones.

TRBD2	TRBJ2-1	NA	TRBV9	TGTGCCAGCAGCCCATCGCCCGGGACTAGTGCCAATGAGCAGTTCTTC	CASSPSPGTSANEQFF
NA	TRBJ2-1	NA	TRBV7-2	TGTGCCAGCAGCTTAGGAGGGACTGGAAGGAAGTTCTTC	CASSLGGTGRKFF
NA	TRBJ1-3	NA	TRBV5-6	TGTGCCAGCAGCTTGACAGGACGCTCCTCTGGAAACACCATATATTTT	CASSLTGRSSGNTIYF
TRBD1	TRBJ1-6	NA	TRBV7-9	TGTGCCAGCAGCCAAAATGGACAGGGGGTTTCACCCCTCCACTTT	CASSQNGQGVSPLHF
NA	TRBJ1-1	NA	TRBV7-3	TGTGCCAGCAGCCGGGGAATGAACACTGAAGCTTTCTTT	CASSRGMNTEAFF
NA	TRBJ2-3	once	TRBV7-3	TGTGCCAGCAGCTCCTCTGGGGGCCGGACAGATACGCAGTATTTT	CASSSSGGRTDTQYF
TRBD2	TRBJ2-7	NA	TRBV27	TGTGCCAGCAGTTTAAACAGCGGGGGGTCCTACGAGCAGTACTTC	CASSLNSGGSYEQYF
NA	TRBJ2-2	once	TRBV10-2	TGCGCCAGCAGGCGGAACCCGAACACCGGGGAACTGTTTTTT	CASRRNPNTGELFF
TRBD1	TRBJ1-6	NA	TRBV30	TGTGCCTGGAGTGAGGGGGCGGTTTCACCCCTCCACTTT	CAWSEGAVSPLHF
NA	TRBJ1-2	NA	TRBV5-6	TGTGCCAGCAGCTGGGCAGGGAATATCTATGGCTACACCTTC	CASSWAGNIYGYTF
NA	TRBJ1-5	NA	TRBV11-2	TGTGCCAGCAGCTTAGGGCGTGGGGCCAATCAGCCCCAGCATTTT	CASSLGRGANQPQHF
NA	TRBJ2-3	NA	TRBV7-3	TGTGCCAGCAGCTCGTCCCCGGGGGGCGCAACAGATACGCAGTATTTT	CASSSSPGGATDTQYF
NA	TRBJ1-2	NA	TRBV30	TGTGCCTGGAGCTCTCTGGGAGACGGCTACACCTTC	CAWSSLGDGYTF
NA	TRBJ1-5	NA	TRBV28	TGTGCCAGCAGTCTCACAATTTCCGGCAATCAGCCCCAGCATTTT	CASSLTISGNQPQHF
NA	TRBJ1-4	NA	TRBV30	TGTGCCTGGAGTGTACACAGAGAGAACGAAAAACTGTTTTTT	CAWSVHRENEKLFF
TRBD1	TRBJ1-1	few	TRBV10-3	TGTGCCATCAGCGAAACAGGGGGCTACACTGAAGCTTTCTTT	CAISETGGYTEAFF
TRBD2	TRBJ2-1	NA	TRBV2	TGTGCCAGCAGTGGACTAGCAGTAGACAATGAGCAGTTCTTC	CASSGLAVDNEQFF
NA	TRBJ2-5	NA	TRBV11-2	TGTGCCAGCAGCTTGGGGCAGGGCGGCGAGACCCAGTACTTC	CASSLGQGGETQYF
TRBD1	TRBJ1-1	NA	TRBV3-1/TRBV3-2	TGTGCCAGCAGCGACCGGGACAGGGGAGCTTTCTTT	CASSDRDRGAFF
TRBD2	TRBJ2-1	once	TRBV5-1	TGCGCCAGCAGCTTGGGACTAGCGGGGGATGAGCAGTTCTTC	CASSLGLAGDEQFF
NA	TRBJ1-1	NA	TRBV20-1	TGCAGTGTCCCTCTCTCTGTAGCTTTCTTT	CSVPLSVAFF
TRBD2	TRBJ2-2	NA	TRBV9	TGTGCCAGCAGCTGGGGACTAGCGGCGAACACCGGGGAGCTGTTTTTT	CASSWGLAANTGELFF
NA	TRBJ2-4	NA	TRBV6-6	TGTGCCAGCAGTTACGGGGGCTTTCAGTACTTC	CASSYGGFQYF
NA	TRBJ2-1	NA	TRBV28	TGTGCCAGCACCTCCGGGGTGTACAATGAGCAGTTCTTC	CASTSGVYNEQFF
TRBD2	TRBJ2-2	once	TRBV30	TGTGCCTGGAGCTGGGGGACTAGCGAAACCGGGGAGCTGTTTTTT	CAWSWGTSETGELFF
TRBD1	TRBJ2-3	medium-sized	TRBV29-1	TGCAGCGAGCAGGGACAGGGGCCCGACACAGATACGCAGTATTTT	CSEQGQGPDTDTQYF
NA	TRBJ1-3	few	TRBV11-2	TGTGCCAGCAGTTCAGGGTTACCCTCTGGAAACACCATATATTTT	CASSSGLPSGNTIYF
NA	TRBJ1-2	NA	TRBV5-6	TGTGCCAGCAGCTTGTCCGGGAACTATGGCTACACCTTC	CASSLSGNYGYTF
TRBD1	TRBJ1-4	NA	TRBV5-5	TGTGCCAGCAGCTGGGGACAGGGAAGCGAAAAACTGTTTTTT	CASSWGQGSEKLFF
TRBD1	TRBJ2-3	NA	TRBV9	TGTGCCAGCAGCGCCGGACAGGGGAACACAGATACGCAGTATTTT	CASSAGQGNTDTQYF
TRBD1	TRBJ2-3	NA	TRBV5-5	TGTGCCAGCAGCCTGGACAGGGTTCCAGATACGCAGTATTTT	CASSLDRVPDTQYF
NA	TRBJ1-4	NA	TRBV20-1	TGCAGTGCTAGTCGGGCAGGGAGGGAAAAACTGTTTTTT	CSASRAGREKLFF